This T cell receptor (beta chain) was identified during a study of CD8 T cells in Susac syndrome. Random-hexamer reverse transcription was applied to roughly 0.5 to 1 ug RNA. TCR beta CDR3 was amplified by immunoSEQ covering 54 Vbeta and 13 Jbeta. In TCRdb, the immunoSEQ multiplex PCR reads were re-called with MiXCR into one record per CDR3 protein. The table has 120,000 or so distinct CDR3 sequences, more than 90% seen once. The trim removed 3 bases at V and 1 base at J, leaving 2 bases unmatched. Germline V gene lookup returns CDR1 SGHNT and CDR2 YYREEE (reference sequence). The length of the CDR3 is 16 residues. Overall study findings and caveats: It was in TEMRA cells and active patients that Susac CD8+ clonal expansion peaked.

TEMRA cells were FACS-enriched, with CD8+ and CD4+ T cells isolated negatively. For this clonotype: Its target is unknown.

Sequenced input: CD8+ T cells from PBMCs. This TCR came from a human donor with Susac syndrome. The chain combines TRBV5-4 with TRBJ2-2; 11 nucleotides agree with TRBD1. The CDR3, as DNA: TGTGCCAGCAGCTGGGACAGGGGGGGGAACACCGGGGAGCTGTTTTTT. Translating gives CASSWDRGGNTGELFF.